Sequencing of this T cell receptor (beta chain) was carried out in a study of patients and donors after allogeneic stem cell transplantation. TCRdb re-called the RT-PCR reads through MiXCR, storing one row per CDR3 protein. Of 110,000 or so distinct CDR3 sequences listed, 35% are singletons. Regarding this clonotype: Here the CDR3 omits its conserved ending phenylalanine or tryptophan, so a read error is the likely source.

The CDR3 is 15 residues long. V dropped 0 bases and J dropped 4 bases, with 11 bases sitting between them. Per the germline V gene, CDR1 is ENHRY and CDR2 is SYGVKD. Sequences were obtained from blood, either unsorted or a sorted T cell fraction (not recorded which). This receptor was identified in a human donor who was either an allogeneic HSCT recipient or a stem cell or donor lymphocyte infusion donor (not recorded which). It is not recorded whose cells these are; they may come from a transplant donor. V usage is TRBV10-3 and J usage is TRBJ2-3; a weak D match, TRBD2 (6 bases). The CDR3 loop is CAISESNLASDTQYY. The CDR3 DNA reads TGTGCCATCAGTGAGTCGAACCTAGCGTCAGATACGCAGTATTAT.